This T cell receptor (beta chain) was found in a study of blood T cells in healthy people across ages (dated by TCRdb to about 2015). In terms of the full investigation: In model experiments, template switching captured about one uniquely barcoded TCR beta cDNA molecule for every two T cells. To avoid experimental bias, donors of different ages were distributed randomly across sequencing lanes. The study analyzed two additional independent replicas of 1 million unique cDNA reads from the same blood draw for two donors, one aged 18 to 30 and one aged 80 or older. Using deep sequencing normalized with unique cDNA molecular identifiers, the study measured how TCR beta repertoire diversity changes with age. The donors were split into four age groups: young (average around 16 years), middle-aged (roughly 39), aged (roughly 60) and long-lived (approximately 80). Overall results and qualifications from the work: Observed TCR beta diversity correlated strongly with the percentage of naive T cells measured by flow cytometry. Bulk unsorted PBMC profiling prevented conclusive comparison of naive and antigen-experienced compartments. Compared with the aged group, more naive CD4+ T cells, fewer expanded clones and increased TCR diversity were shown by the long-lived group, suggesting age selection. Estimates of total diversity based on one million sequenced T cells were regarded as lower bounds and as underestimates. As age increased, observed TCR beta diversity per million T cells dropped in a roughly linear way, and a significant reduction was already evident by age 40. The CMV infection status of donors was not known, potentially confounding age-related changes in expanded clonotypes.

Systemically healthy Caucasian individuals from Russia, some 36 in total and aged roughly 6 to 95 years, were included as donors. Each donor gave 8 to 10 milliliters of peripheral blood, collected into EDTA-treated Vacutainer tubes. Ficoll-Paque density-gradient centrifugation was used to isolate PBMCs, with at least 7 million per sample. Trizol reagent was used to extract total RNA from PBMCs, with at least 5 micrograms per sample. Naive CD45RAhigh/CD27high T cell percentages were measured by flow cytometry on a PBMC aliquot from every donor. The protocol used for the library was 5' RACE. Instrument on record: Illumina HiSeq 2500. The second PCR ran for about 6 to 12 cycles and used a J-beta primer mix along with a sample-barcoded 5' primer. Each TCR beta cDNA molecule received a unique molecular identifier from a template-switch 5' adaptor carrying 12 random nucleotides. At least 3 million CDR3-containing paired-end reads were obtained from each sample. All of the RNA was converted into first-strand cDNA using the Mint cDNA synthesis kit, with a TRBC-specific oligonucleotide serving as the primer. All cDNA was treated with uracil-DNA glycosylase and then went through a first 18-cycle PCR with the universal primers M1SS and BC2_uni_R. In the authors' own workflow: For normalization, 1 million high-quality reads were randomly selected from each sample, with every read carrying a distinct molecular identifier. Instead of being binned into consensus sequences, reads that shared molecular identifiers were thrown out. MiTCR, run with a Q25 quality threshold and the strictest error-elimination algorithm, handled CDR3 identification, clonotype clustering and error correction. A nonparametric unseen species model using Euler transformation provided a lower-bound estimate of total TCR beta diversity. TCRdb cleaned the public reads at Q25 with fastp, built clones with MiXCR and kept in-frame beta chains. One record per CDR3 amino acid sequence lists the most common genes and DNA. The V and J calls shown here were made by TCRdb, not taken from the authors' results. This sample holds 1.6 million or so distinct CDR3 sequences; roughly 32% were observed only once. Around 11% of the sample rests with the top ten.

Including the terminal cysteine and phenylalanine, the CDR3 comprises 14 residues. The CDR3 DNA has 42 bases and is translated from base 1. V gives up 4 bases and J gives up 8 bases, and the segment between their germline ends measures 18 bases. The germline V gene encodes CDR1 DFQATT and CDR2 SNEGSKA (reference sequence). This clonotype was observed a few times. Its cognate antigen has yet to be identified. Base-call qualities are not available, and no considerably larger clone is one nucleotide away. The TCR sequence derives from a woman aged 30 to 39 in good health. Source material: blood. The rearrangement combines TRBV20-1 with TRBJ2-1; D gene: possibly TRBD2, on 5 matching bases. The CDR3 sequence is CSANLGAVKDEQFF. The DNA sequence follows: TGCAGTGCTAATCTTGGAGCGGTTAAGGATGAGCAGTTCTTC.